These 21 T cell receptor beta chains share one sample of origin, sequenced in a study of radiation and T cells in renal cell carcinoma. Time point here: blood 2 weeks post-SBRT. The treatment: 15 Gy SBRT to primary tumor, nephrectomy 4 weeks later. Sequenced by immunoSEQ multiplex PCR; TCRdb stores in-frame clones only, minus some. The sample shows 25,000 to 30,000 clones, over 70% of them seen only once. This specimen consisted of blood, obtained from a patient whose treatment included radiotherapy and nephrectomy. The receptors originated from a man aged 55 to 69 with renal cell carcinoma.

The chain has TRBV2 and TRBJ2-4, with TRBD2 matching 9 bases. CDR1 is SNHLY and CDR2 is FYNNEI in the germline V gene. The CDR3 sequence is 21 residues long. V dropped 3 bases and J dropped 0; count of bases not matched to a gene: 18. The CDR3 nucleotides read TGTGCCAGCAGTGAGCTCTTTCTGCCGACTAGCGGCTTTTTAGCCAAAAACATTCAGTACTTC. Its protein is CASSELFLPTSGFLAKNIQYF.

This chain links TRBV4-1 with TRBJ2-1; possibly TRBD2 for D (5 bases). The ends were cut back, 3 bases at V and 6 bases at J, with 24 bases in the middle. CDR1 is MGHRA, CDR2 YSYEKL, per germline. The CDR3 consists of 18 residues. The CDR3 sequence: CASSQSVPSARRGNEQFF. CDR3 in DNA: TGCGCCAGCAGCCAGTCGGTGCCGTCGGCCCGACGGGGCAATGAGCAGTTCTTC.

The chain couples TRBV2 to TRBJ2-1; D may match TRBD1 or TRBD2 (6 bases each). The CDR3 consists of 15 residues. V was cut by 7 bases and J by 6 bases, with 19 bases left in between. CDR1 is SNHLY, CDR2 FYNNEI, per germline. The CDR3 sequence: CASTVEGRGVNEQFF. The CDR3 DNA reads as TGTGCCAGCACCGTTGAGGGTAGGGGGGTCAATGAGCAGTTCTTC.

The rearrangement links TRBV7-2 to TRBJ2-7; D is unclear. V was trimmed by 5 bases and J by 0 bases, leaving 8 bases between them. The CDR3 has 13 amino acids. The germline gives CDR1 SGHTA, CDR2 FQGNSA. CDR3 in amino acids: CASSVDGSYEQYF. CDR3 coding DNA: TGTGCCAGCAGCGTCGACGGCTCCTACGAGCAGTACTTC.

The rearrangement joins TRBV15 to TRBJ1-4, with TRBD1 as a possible D gene (6 bases). The V end was cut by 0 bases, the J end by 3 bases, with 8 bases between. This CDR3 is 15 amino acids long. The germline V gene has CDR1 LNHNV and CDR2 YYDKDF (reference sequence). CDR3 region: CATSRDGQPNEKLFF. The CDR3, as DNA: TGTGCCACCAGCAGAGATGGACAGCCTAATGAAAAACTGTTTTTT.

The V and J genes are TRBV6-6 and TRBJ2-3; D possibly corresponds to TRBD1 (5 bases). This CDR3 is 14 amino acids long. Trimming stripped 6 bases from V and 6 bases from J, with 16 bases between. Germline V gives CDR1 MNHNY, CDR2 SVGAGI (reference sequence). CDR3 sequence (DNA): TGTGCCAGCAGCCACTTACCCAGGGTGGATACGCAGTATTTT. It codes for CASSHLPRVDTQYF.

This rearrangement joins TRBV19 to TRBJ2-7, with a tentative D call TRBD2 (5 bases). Trimming took 3 bases from V and 6 from J, leaving 15 bases between them. Germline CDR1 reads LNHDA; CDR2 reads SQIVND (reference sequence). The length of the CDR3 is 14 residues. This CDR3 is CASSMSRASGEQYF. CDR3 sequence (DNA): TGTGCCAGTAGTATGTCGAGGGCGAGCGGCGAGCAGTACTTC. The whole variable domain, filled in from reference TRBV19 and TRBJ2-7, reads DGGITQSPKYLFRKEGQNVTLSCEQNLNHDAMYWYRQDPGQGLRLIYYSQIVNDFQKGDIAEGYSVSREKKESFPLTVTSAQKNPTAFYLCASSMSRASGEQYFGPGTRLTVT.

A note on this clone: One end of the junction is discordant with germline, which a read error may explain. The chain couples TRBV11-2 to TRBJ2-7; D call uncertain. The germline CDR1 and CDR2 sequences are SGHAT and FQNNGV. The CDR3 has 12 residues. The CDR3 sequence is CASSPTSSEQYF. The DNA for the CDR3 is TGTGCCAGCAGCCCCACGTCCTCCGAGCAGTACTTC.

This clone was seen once. The rearrangement uses TRBV7-9 and TRBJ2-3; D assignment may be TRBD1 or TRBD2 (5 bases each). Between the trimmed V and J ends, which lost 3 bases and 0 bases, there was a span of 13 bases. CDR1 and CDR2 from the germline V gene are SEHNR and FQNEAQ (reference sequence). CDR3 size: 16 residues. The CDR3 DNA reads as TGTGCCAGCAGCTTCTTGTGGGGGATTAGCACAGATACGCAGTATTTT. This gives the protein CASSFLWGISTDTQYF.

The J gene is TRBJ2-3, the V gene TRBV5-1; the D call may be TRBD1 or TRBD2 (6 bases each). Trimming took 4 bases from V and 0 from J, leaving 9 bases between them. The CDR3 covers 14 residues. Germline V gene data show CDR1 as SGHRS and CDR2 as YFSETQ. This CDR3 is CASSQGTSTDTQYF. DNA of the CDR3: TGCGCCAGCAGCCAGGGGACTAGCACAGATACGCAGTATTTT. Based on the CDR3 plus reference TRBV5-1 and TRBJ2-3, the full variable domain is KAGVTQTPRYLIKTRGQQVTLSCSPISGHRSVSWYQQTPGQGLQFLFEYFSETQRNKGNFPGRFSGRQFSNSRSEMNVSTLELGDSALYLCASSQGTSTDTQYFGPGTRLTVL.

This sequence joins TRBV10-1 and TRBJ2-1; no clear D. CDR3 size: 13 residues. V lost 7 bases, J lost 4 bases, and 11 bases lay in between. Germline lookup yields CDR1 WNHNN and CDR2 SYGVQD (reference sequence). CDR3 bases: TGCGCCAGCATTTCGGGTCTTTACAATGAGCAGTTCTTC. Residues: CASISGLYNEQFF.

This clone was recorded once. The V and J genes are TRBV19 and TRBJ2-1, with 9 positions matching TRBD1. CDR1 LNHDA and CDR2 SQIVND come from the germline V gene (reference sequence). Losses at the gene ends were 5 bases for V and 2 bases for J; bases not matched to a gene: 7. The CDR3 covers 16 residues. CDR3 protein: CASSDPGQGTYNEQFF. CDR3 sequence (DNA): TGTGCCAGTAGTGATCCGGGACAGGGTACCTACAATGAGCAGTTCTTC.

The chain carries TRBV19 and TRBJ2-2, with TRBD2 matching over 8 bases. CDR3 size: 13 residues. The ends lost 5 bases at V and 6 bases at J; junction bases unmatched: 2. Per germline, CDR1 LNHDA and CDR2 SQIVND (reference sequence). CDR3 in DNA: TGTGCCAGTAGTCCAGCGGGGGCCGGGGAGCTGTTTTTT. This codes for CASSPAGAGELFF.

This chain connects TRBV10-3 to TRBJ1-3, with 8 bases aligning to TRBD1. This CDR3 has 17 amino acids. Germline CDR1 is ENHRY and CDR2 is SYGVKD. After removal of 3 bases from V and 0 bases from J, the junction contained 7 bases not matched to a gene. In DNA, the CDR3 is TGTGCCATCAGTGATGGACAGGGCCAGGCCTCTGGAAACACCATATATTTT. It translates to CAISDGQGQASGNTIYF.

This rearrangement joins TRBV19 to TRBJ2-7; D remains ambiguous. CDR1 is LNHDA and CDR2 is SQIVND in the germline V gene (reference sequence). Trimming pared 4 bases from V and 6 bases from J, leaving 16 bases between. CDR3 length: 14 amino acids. For the CDR3, the DNA is TGTGCCAGTAGTAGGACGACTTTCCGGAGCGAGCAGTACTTC. It is translated as CASSRTTFRSEQYF.

J is TRBJ2-1 and V is TRBV5-1; possibly TRBD2 for D (5 bases). Germline V CDR1 and CDR2: SGHRS, YFSETQ. The length of the CDR3 is 17 residues. Between the trimmed V and J ends, which lost 3 bases and 1 base, there was a span of 17 bases. CDR3 coding DNA: TGCGCCAGCAGCTCTTCTACTAGTTTAAGGTCCTACAATGAGCAGTTCTTC. As protein: CASSSSTSLRSYNEQFF.

The chain combines TRBV7-2 with TRBJ2-7; no reliable D call. The CDR3 totals 11 residues. V was trimmed by 1 base and J by 4 bases, leaving 2 bases between them. Per the germline V gene, CDR1 is SGHTA and CDR2 is FQGNSA. The CDR3 nucleotides read TGTGCCAGCAGCTTAGTATACGAGCAGTACTTC. This translates into CASSLVYEQYF.

The chain has TRBV4-1 and TRBJ2-7; possible D gene TRBD1, 8 bases. Germline V gene sequence: CDR1 MGHRA, CDR2 YSYEKL. V was trimmed by 4 bases and J by 2 bases, leaving 15 bases between them. The CDR3 has 15 amino acids. CDR3 in amino acids: CASSLRGDRPYEQYF. The CDR3 region has the DNA TGCGCCAGCAGCCTTCGGGGGGACAGGCCCTACGAGCAGTACTTC.

This chain connects TRBV12-5 to TRBJ2-2; 7 bases line up with TRBD1. The CDR3 totals 14 residues. V trimming: 1 base; J trimming: 6 bases; junction bases outside the gene matches: 2. Germline V gene sequence: CDR1 LGHNT, CDR2 FRNRAP. Here the CDR3 reads CASGLGQGAGELFF. The CDR3 nucleotides read TGTGCTAGTGGTTTGGGACAGGGAGCCGGGGAGCTGTTTTTT. Complete variable domain (other parts from reference TRBV12-5 and TRBJ2-2): DARVTQTPRHKVTEMGQEVTMRCQPILGHNTVFWYRQTMMQGLELLAYFRNRAPLDDSGMPKDRFSAEMPDATLATLKIQPSEPRDSAVYFCASGLGQGAGELFFGEGSRLTVL.

The V call is TRBV5-1, the J call TRBJ2-7; TRBD2 matches at 13 bases. V dropped 4 bases and J dropped 5; count of bases not matched to a gene: 3. This CDR3 has 14 residues. Per germline, CDR1 SGHRS and CDR2 YFSETQ. Here the CDR3 reads CASSRTSGSHEQYF. CDR3 nucleotides: TGCGCCAGCAGCCGGACTAGCGGGAGCCACGAGCAGTACTTC.

This clone counts as medium-sized. This chain connects TRBV2 to TRBJ1-2; D remains ambiguous. Germline lookup yields CDR1 SNHLY and CDR2 FYNNEI. CDR3 length: 12 amino acids. Trimming took off 6 bases at V and 6 bases at J, with 11 bases between the two ends. CDR3 region: CASSLRLHGYTF. The CDR3 bases are TGTGCCAGCAGCCTCCGTCTGCATGGCTACACCTTC.